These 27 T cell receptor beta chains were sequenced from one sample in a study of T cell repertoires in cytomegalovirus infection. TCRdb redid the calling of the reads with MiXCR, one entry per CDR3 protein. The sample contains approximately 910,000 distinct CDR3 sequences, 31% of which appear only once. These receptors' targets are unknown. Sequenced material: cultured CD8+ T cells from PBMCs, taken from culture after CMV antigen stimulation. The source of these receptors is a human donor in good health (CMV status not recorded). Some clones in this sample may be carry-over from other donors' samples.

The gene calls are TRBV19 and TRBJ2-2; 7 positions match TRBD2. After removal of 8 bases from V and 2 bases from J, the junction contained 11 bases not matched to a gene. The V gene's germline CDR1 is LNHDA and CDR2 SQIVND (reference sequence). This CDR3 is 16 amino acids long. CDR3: CASHSWEGLNTGELFF. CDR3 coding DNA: TGTGCCAGTCACTCCTGGGAGGGACTTAACACCGGGGAGCTGTTTTTT.

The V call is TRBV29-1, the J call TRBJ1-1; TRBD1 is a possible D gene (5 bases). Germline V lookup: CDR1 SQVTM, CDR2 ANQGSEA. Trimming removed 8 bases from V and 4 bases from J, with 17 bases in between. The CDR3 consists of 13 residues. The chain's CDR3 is CSTTQGWGTEAFF. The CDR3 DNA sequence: TGCAGCACGACCCAGGGATGGGGCACTGAAGCTTTCTTT.

CDR3 nucleotides: TGTGCCATCAGTGAGTCAAAGACAGGGGGACTAGCCAAAAACATTCAGTACTTC. It encodes CAISESKTGGLAKNIQYF. V gene TRBV10-3 combines with J gene TRBJ2-4; 9 bases map to TRBD1. Unmatched junction bases numbered 6, after V lost 0 bases and J lost 0 bases. Germline-derived CDR1 and CDR2 are ENHRY and SYGVKD. The CDR3 extends over 18 amino acids.

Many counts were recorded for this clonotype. The CDR3 DNA reads as TGTGCTAGTGGTTTGGTACTTGGCAGGGGAAACGGCACTGAAGCTTTCTTT. Its protein product is CASGLVLGRGNGTEAFF. The chain recombines TRBV12-5 with TRBJ1-1; D possibly corresponds to TRBD1 (6 bases). CDR3 length equals 17 residues. The ends were cut back, 0 bases at V and 4 bases at J, with 18 bases in the middle. Germline V CDR1 and CDR2: LGHNT, FRNRAP.

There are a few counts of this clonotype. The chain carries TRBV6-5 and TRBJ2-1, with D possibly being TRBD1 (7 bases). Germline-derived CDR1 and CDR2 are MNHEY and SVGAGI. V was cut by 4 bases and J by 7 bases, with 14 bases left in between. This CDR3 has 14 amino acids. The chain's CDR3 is CASSSPAGGNEQFF. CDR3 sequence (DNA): TGTGCCAGCAGTTCCCCGGCAGGGGGGAATGAGCAGTTCTTC.

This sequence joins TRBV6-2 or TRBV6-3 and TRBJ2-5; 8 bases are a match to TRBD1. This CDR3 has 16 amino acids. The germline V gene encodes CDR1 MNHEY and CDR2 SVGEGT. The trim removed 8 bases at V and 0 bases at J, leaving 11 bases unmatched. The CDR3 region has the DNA TGTGCCAGCGTGGACAGGGAACCCCTAAACCAAGAGACCCAGTACTTC. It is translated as CASVDREPLNQETQYF.

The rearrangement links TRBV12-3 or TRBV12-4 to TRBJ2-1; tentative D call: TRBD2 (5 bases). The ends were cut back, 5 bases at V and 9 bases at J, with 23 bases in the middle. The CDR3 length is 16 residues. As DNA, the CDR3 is TGTGCCAGCAGTCTTTACCCGTCCGCGGGTGGCTTTGAGCAGTTCTTC. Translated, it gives CASSLYPSAGGFEQFF.

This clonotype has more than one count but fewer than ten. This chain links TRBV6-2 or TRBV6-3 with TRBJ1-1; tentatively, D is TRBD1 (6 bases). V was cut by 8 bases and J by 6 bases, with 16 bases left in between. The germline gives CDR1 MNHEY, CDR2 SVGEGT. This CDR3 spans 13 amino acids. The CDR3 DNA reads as TGTGCCAGCGGTACAGGGTTCAAGTCTGAAGCTTTCTTT. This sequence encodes CASGTGFKSEAFF.

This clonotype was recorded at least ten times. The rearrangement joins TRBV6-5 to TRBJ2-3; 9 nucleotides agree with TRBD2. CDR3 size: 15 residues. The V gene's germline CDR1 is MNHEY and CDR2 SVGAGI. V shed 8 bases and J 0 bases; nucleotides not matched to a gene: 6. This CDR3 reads CASCSGGDSTDTQYF. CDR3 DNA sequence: TGTGCCAGCTGTAGCGGGGGAGATAGCACAGATACGCAGTATTTT.

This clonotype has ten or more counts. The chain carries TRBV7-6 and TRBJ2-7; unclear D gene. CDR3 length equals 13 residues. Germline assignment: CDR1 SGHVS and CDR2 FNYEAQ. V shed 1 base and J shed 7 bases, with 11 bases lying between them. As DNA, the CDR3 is TGTGCCAGCAGCTTAGACCGCTATCAAGAGCAGTACGTC. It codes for CASSLDRYQEQYV.

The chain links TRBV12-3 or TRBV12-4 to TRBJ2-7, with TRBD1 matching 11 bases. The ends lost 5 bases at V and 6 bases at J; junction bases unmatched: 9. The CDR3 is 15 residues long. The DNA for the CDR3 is TGTGCCAGCAGTCTCCGGGACAGGGGGTTTAGCGAGCAGTACTTC. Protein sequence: CASSLRDRGFSEQYF.

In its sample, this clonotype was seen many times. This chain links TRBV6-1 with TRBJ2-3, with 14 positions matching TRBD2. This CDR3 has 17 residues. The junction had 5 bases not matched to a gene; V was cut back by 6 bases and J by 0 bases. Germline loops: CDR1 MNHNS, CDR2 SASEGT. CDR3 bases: TGTGCCAGCAGCCGGACTAGCGGGGGGCTTAGCACAGATACGCAGTATTTT. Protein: CASSRTSGGLSTDTQYF.

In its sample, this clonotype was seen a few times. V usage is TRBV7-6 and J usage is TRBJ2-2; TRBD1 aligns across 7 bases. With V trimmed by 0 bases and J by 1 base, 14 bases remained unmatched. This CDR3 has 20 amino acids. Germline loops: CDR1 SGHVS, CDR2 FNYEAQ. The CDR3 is CASSLAGGGRTLRNTGELFF. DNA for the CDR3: TGTGCCAGCAGCTTAGCAGGGGGCGGTCGAACGTTAAGGAACACCGGGGAGCTGTTTTTT.

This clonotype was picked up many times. The DNA of the CDR3 is TGTGCCAGCAGCCGCACAGGGGAAGAAAACATTCAGTACTTC. This codes for CASSRTGEENIQYF. The chain couples TRBV7-9 to TRBJ2-4; 7 bases align to TRBD1. V was pared by 5 bases and J by 5 bases, with 6 bases of the junction left unmatched. The germline V gene has CDR1 SEHNR and CDR2 FQNEAQ (reference sequence). This CDR3 has 14 residues.

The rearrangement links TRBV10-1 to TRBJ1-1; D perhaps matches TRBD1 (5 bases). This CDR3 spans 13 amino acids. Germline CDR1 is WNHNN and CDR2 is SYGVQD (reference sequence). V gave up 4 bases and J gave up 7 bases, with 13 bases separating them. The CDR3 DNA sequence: TGCGCCAGCAGTGGGCCCCGGGGGAATGAAGCTTTCTTT. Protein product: CASSGPRGNEAFF.

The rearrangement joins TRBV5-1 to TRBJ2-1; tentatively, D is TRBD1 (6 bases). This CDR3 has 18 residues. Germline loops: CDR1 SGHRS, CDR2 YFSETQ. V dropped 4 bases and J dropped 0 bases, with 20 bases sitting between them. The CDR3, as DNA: TGCGCCAGCAGCCTTCACGGCAGGGGCCCAAGCTCCTACAATGAGCAGTTCTTC. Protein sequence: CASSLHGRGPSSYNEQFF.

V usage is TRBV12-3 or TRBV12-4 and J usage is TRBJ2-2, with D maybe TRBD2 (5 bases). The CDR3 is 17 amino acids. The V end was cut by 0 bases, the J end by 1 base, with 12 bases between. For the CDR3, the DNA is TGTGCCAGCAGTTTAGCGACGGGGATCAGGAACACCGGGGAGCTGTTTTTT. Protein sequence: CASSLATGIRNTGELFF.

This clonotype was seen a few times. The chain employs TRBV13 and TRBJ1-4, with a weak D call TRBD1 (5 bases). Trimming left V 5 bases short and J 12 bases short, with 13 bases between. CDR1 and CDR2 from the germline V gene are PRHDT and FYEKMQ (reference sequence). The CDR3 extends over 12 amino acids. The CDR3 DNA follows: TGTGCCAGCAGCGACAGAAATTCGGAACTGTTTTTT. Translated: CASSDRNSELFF.

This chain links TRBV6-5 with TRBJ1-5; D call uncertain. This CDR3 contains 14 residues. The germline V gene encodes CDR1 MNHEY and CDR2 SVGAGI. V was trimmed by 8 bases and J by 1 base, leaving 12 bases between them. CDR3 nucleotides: TGTGCCAGCCAATCCGGAGGAAGCAATCAGCCCCAGCATTTT. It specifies CASQSGGSNQPQHF.

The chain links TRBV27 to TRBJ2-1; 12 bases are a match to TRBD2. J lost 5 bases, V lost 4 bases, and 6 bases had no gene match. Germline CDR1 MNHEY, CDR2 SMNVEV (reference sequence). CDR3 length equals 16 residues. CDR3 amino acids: CASSSPSGGANNEQFF. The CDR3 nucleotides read TGTGCCAGCAGTTCTCCTAGCGGGGGGGCCAACAATGAGCAGTTCTTC.

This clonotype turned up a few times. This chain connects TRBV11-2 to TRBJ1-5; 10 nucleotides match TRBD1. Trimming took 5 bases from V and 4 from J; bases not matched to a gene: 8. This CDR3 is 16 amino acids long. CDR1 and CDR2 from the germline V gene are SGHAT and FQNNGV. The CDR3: CASSRTDRGINQPQHF. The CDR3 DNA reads TGTGCCAGCAGCCGAACGGACAGGGGGATTAATCAGCCCCAGCATTTT.

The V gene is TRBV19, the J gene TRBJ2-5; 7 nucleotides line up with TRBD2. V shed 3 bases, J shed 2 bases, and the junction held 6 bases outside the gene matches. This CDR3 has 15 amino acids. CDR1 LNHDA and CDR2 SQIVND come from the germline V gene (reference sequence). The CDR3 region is CASSIPGEGQETQYF. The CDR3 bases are TGTGCCAGTAGTATCCCCGGGGAGGGGCAAGAGACCCAGTACTTC.

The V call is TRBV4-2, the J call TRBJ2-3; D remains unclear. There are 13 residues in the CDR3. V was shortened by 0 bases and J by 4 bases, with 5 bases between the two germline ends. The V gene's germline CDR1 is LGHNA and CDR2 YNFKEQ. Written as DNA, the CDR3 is TGTGCCAGCAGCCAAGAGTTTCCAGATACGCAGTATTTT. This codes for CASSQEFPDTQYF.

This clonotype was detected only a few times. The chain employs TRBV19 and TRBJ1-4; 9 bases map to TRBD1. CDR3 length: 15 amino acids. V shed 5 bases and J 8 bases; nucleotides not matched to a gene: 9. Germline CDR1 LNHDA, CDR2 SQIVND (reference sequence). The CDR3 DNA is TGTGCCAGTAGTGGGACAGGGTCCCCCAACGAAAAACTGTTTTTT. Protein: CASSGTGSPNEKLFF.

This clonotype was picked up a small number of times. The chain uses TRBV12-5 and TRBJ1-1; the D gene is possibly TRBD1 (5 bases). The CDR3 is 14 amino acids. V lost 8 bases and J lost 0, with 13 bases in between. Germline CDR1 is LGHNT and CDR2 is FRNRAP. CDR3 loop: CASCDSLMNTEAFF. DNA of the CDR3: TGTGCTAGTTGCGACAGCCTAATGAACACTGAAGCTTTCTTT.

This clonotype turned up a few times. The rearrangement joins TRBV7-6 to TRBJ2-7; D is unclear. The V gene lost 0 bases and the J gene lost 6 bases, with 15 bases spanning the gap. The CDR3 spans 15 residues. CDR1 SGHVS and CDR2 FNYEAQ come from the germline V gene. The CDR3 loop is CASSLARSVGSEQYF. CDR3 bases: TGTGCCAGCAGCTTAGCTCGGAGCGTGGGCTCCGAGCAGTACTTC.

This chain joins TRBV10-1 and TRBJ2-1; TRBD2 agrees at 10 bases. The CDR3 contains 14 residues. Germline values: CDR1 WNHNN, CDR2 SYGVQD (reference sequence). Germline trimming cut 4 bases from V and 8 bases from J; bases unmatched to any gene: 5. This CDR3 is CASSVAGTSDEQFF. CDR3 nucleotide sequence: TGCGCCAGCAGTGTCGCCGGGACTAGCGATGAGCAGTTCTTC.